These T cell receptor beta chains were read from a single sample in a study of control samples from healthy donors and cancer patients. Assay: immunoSEQ multiplex PCR; the TCRdb copy retains only in-frame clones and omits some. The data contain about 110,000 clones, about 80% of them singletons. The sample comprised blood. These receptors were obtained from a man aged 18 to 30 in good health. Each CDR3 is given with its conserved first and last residue. Fields, in order: J gene, clone size, D gene, V gene, CDR3 protein, CDR3 DNA. The D gene is left open where the match is weak. A row's size may be missing; if present it is once, few, many or a size class.

TRBJ1-1,.,TRBD1,TRBV28,CASSTWTGSNTEAFF,TGTGCCAGCAGTACCTGGACAGGGTCGAACACTGAAGCTTTCTTT
TRBJ2-2,.,.,TRBV7-2,CASSLKPGGQNTGELFF,TGTGCCAGCAGCTTAAAGCCCGGGGGGCAGAACACCGGGGAGCTGTTTTTT
TRBJ1-5,.,TRBD1,TRBV6-1,CASSEGQGNKPQHF,TGTGCCAGCAGTGAAGGACAGGGGAATAAGCCCCAGCATTTT
TRBJ2-7,.,TRBD1,TRBV7-2,CASSLAPGQGYEQYF,TGTGCCAGCAGCTTAGCGCCAGGACAGGGGTACGAGCAGTACTTC
TRBJ1-2,.,.,TRBV4-1,CASSQEHPGVYGYTF,TGCGCCAGCAGCCAAGAACATCCAGGGGTCTATGGCTACACCTTC
TRBJ2-5,.,.,TRBV19,CASSMDSPTPWADQYF,TGTGCCAGTAGTATGGACTCTCCGACACCTTGGGCAGACCAGTACTTC
TRBJ2-4,.,.,TRBV11-2,CASSSRQAIWGAKNIQYF,TGTGCCAGCAGCTCACGACAGGCTATTTGGGGGGCCAAAAACATTCAGTACTTC
TRBJ1-1,.,.,TRBV6-5,CACSRTGRNTEAFF,TGTGCCTGCTCACGGACTGGAAGGAACACTGAAGCTTTCTTT
TRBJ2-2,.,TRBD1,TRBV5-1,CASSLALQGASTGELFF,TGCGCCAGCAGCTTGGCCTTGCAGGGGGCTAGCACCGGGGAGCTGTTTTTT
TRBJ2-7,.,.,TRBV14,CASRDAGGADEQYF,TGTGCCAGCAGGGACGCAGGGGGGGCGGACGAGCAGTACTTC
TRBJ1-5,.,.,TRBV19,CASRQTGNQPQHF,TGTGCCAGTAGGCAGACAGGTAATCAGCCCCAGCATTTT
TRBJ1-1,.,.,TRBV29-1,CSVGNTEAFF,TGCAGCGTGGGGAACACTGAAGCTTTCTTT
TRBJ1-5,.,.,TRBV14,CASSLYGGGQPQHF,TGTGCCAGCAGCCTCTACGGGGGCGGACAGCCCCAGCATTTT
TRBJ1-5,.,TRBD1,TRBV6-4,CASSDSWDSPNQPQHF,TGTGCCAGCAGTGACTCGTGGGACAGCCCCAATCAGCCCCAGCATTTT
TRBJ1-3,once,.,TRBV7-2,CASSLVPGTGDTIYF,TGTGCCAGCAGCTTAGTTCCGGGGACGGGGGACACCATATATTTT
TRBJ1-4,.,.,TRBV4-3,CASSQGTGQRNEKLFF,TGCGCCAGCAGCCAAGGAACCGGACAGAGGAATGAAAAACTGTTTTTT
TRBJ1-5,.,.,TRBV15,CATSTYRDILGNQPQHF,TGTGCCACCAGCACTTATCGGGACATTCTTGGCAATCAGCCCCAGCATTTT
TRBJ1-1,.,.,TRBV30,CAWSADRLDTEAFF,TGTGCCTGGAGTGCCGACCGACTTGACACTGAAGCTTTCTTT